Following are 18 T cell receptor beta chains from one sample sequenced in a study of T cells after yellow fever vaccination. TCRdb re-called the 5' RACE reads through MiXCR, storing one row per CDR3 protein. The data contain about 220,000 distinct CDR3 sequences, more than 3% of them singletons. This specimen consisted of CD4+ T cells sorted from PBMCs, obtained 10 days after the yellow fever booster vaccination. These TCRs come from a man in his late teens or twenties who received the YFV17D yellow fever vaccine.

This clonotype was seen repeatedly, ten times or more. The chain combines TRBV14 with TRBJ1-2; TRBD1 is a possible D gene (5 bases). There are 14 residues in the CDR3. V was clipped by 5 bases and J by 4 bases, with 14 bases between them. Germline assignment: CDR1 SGHDN and CDR2 FVKESK. The CDR3 is CASSRGTGGYGYTF. CDR3 in DNA: TGTGCCAGCAGCAGAGGCACGGGGGGCTATGGCTACACCTTC.

This clonotype was counted a few times. The chain couples TRBV7-2 to TRBJ2-1; unclear D gene. The V gene's germline CDR1 is SGHTA and CDR2 FQGNSA. Trimming stripped 2 bases from V and 7 bases from J, with 6 bases between. This CDR3 is 12 amino acids long. The CDR3 region is CASSLYPNEQFF. CDR3 DNA sequence: TGTGCCAGCAGCTTATACCCTAATGAGCAGTTCTTC.

This clonotype appeared many times. V gene TRBV7-2 combines with J gene TRBJ2-5; D not certain. Trimming stripped 1 base from V and 5 bases from J, with 11 bases between. The CDR3 sequence is 14 residues long. Per the germline V gene, CDR1 is SGHTA and CDR2 is FQGNSA. Here the CDR3 reads CASSLEEARETQYF. As DNA, the CDR3 is TGTGCCAGCAGCTTAGAAGAGGCAAGGGAGACCCAGTACTTC. The whole variable domain, filled in from reference TRBV7-2 and TRBJ2-5, reads GAGVSQSPSNKVTEKGKDVELRCDPISGHTALYWYRQSLGQGLEFLIYFQGNSAPDKSGLPSDRFSAERTGGSVSTLTIQRTQQEDSAVYLCASSLEEARETQYFGPGTRLLVL.

There are many counts of this clonotype. V and J are TRBV5-1 and TRBJ1-6; perhaps TRBD1 as D (6 bases). CDR3 length equals 14 residues. The ends were cut back, 3 bases at V and 7 bases at J, with 11 bases in the middle. CDR1 is SGHRS and CDR2 is YFSETQ in the germline V gene. In nucleotides, the CDR3 is TGCGCCAGCAGCTACGGACAGCTCAATTCACCCCTCCACTTT. The encoded protein is CASSYGQLNSPLHF.

V and J are TRBV24-1 and TRBJ2-3; 9 positions agree with TRBD1. Germline CDR1 reads KGHDR; CDR2 reads SFDVKD. The CDR3 is 19 amino acids. Trimming cost V 4 bases and J 3 bases; bases outside gene matches: 16. The DNA for the CDR3 is TGTGCCACCAGTGACCCGACGGACAGGGGAGGAGGGAGAACAGATACGCAGTATTTT. This gives the protein CATSDPTDRGGGRTDTQYF.

This clonotype was recorded many times. The J gene is TRBJ2-5, the V gene TRBV5-1; no clear D gene. The CDR3 loop spans 14 amino acids. V gave up 0 bases and J gave up 0 bases, with 6 bases separating them. Germline-derived CDR1 and CDR2 are SGHRS and YFSETQ. The CDR3 is CASSLGVDQETQYF. The CDR3 DNA reads as TGCGCCAGCAGCTTGGGAGTCGACCAAGAGACCCAGTACTTC.

The rearrangement joins TRBV5-4 to TRBJ2-5; TRBD1 aligns across 7 bases. Trimming cost V 4 bases and J 3 bases; bases outside gene matches: 6. The CDR3 totals 14 residues. Germline CDR1 reads SGHNT; CDR2 reads YYREEE (reference sequence). CDR3 residues: CASSLGQKEETQYF. In nucleotides, the CDR3 is TGTGCCAGCAGCCTGGGACAGAAAGAAGAGACCCAGTACTTC.

The chain carries TRBV19 and TRBJ2-1, with TRBD1 matching 10 bases. Germline CDR1 and CDR2: LNHDA and SQIVND (reference sequence). The V gene end was trimmed by 6 bases and the J gene end by 9 bases; junction bases not matched to a gene: 8. The CDR3 has 14 residues. Here the CDR3 reads CASSLGTGELEQFF. CDR3 DNA sequence: TGTGCCAGTAGCCTCGGGACAGGGGAACTTGAGCAGTTCTTC.

In this sample, this clonotype turned up many times. This chain joins TRBV27 and TRBJ2-1; 15 bases match TRBD2. The J segment lost 10 bases and the V segment lost 9 bases, leaving 10 bases of the junction unmatched. The germline V gene encodes CDR1 MNHEY and CDR2 SMNVEV (reference sequence). This CDR3 comprises 15 residues. The CDR3 protein is CASERGLAGGGEQFF. CDR3 bases: TGTGCCAGTGAAAGGGGACTAGCGGGGGGTGGGGAGCAGTTCTTC.

This clonotype was recorded a few times. The genes are TRBV5-1 and TRBJ2-3; TRBD1 might be the D (6 bases). The CDR3 totals 14 residues. V shed 3 bases and J shed 2 bases, with 10 bases lying between them. Germline lookup yields CDR1 SGHRS and CDR2 YFSETQ. CDR3 coding DNA: TGCGCCAGCAGCTCACAGGGCTACACAGATACGCAGTATTTT. Amino acids: CASSSQGYTDTQYF.

This clonotype was recorded at least ten times. CDR3 region: CASSLGGYTDTQYF. CDR3 nucleotides: TGTGCCAGCAGCTTGGGCGGTTACACAGATACGCAGTATTTT. The J gene is TRBJ2-3, the V gene TRBV7-2; the D is unclear. V was cut by 3 bases and J by 2 bases, with 9 bases left in between. Looked up from germline, CDR1 is SGHTA and CDR2 is FQGNSA. The CDR3 runs 14 residues.

V is TRBV5-1 and J is TRBJ2-1; D is unresolved. CDR1 and CDR2 (germline): SGHRS, YFSETQ. V lost 0 bases to trimming and J lost 10 bases, with 8 bases between them. This CDR3 is built from 12 residues. The CDR3 nucleotides are TGCGCCAGCAGCTTGGCGGGTCCGGAGCAGTTCTTC. Its protein product is CASSLAGPEQFF. Based on the CDR3 plus reference TRBV5-1 and TRBJ2-1, the full variable domain is KAGVTQTPRYLIKTRGQQVTLSCSPISGHRSVSWYQQTPGQGLQFLFEYFSETQRNKGNFPGRFSGRQFSNSRSEMNVSTLELGDSALYLCASSLAGPEQFFGPGTRLTVL.

V is TRBV12-3 or TRBV12-4 and J is TRBJ2-3, with a weak D call TRBD1 (6 bases). The length of the CDR3 is 15 residues. Trimming left V 6 bases short and J 2 bases short, with 15 bases between. The CDR3 is CASSGTSGYTDTQYF. DNA for the CDR3: TGTGCCAGCAGCGGGACATCCGGATACACAGATACGCAGTATTTT.

In this sample, this clonotype turned up many times. This chain connects TRBV5-1 to TRBJ2-1; 9 positions match TRBD2. This CDR3 has 15 amino acids. Germline V lookup: CDR1 SGHRS, CDR2 YFSETQ. V trimming: 4 bases; J trimming: 6 bases; junction bases outside the gene matches: 8. The DNA of the CDR3 is TGCGCCAGCAGCCGGGGACTAGCTACCGGCAATGAGCAGTTCTTC. This codes for CASSRGLATGNEQFF.

This clonotype appeared many times. Compared with germline, one end of the junction differs, possibly owing to a read error. The chain recombines TRBV5-4 with TRBJ1-2; D not resolved. The CDR3 has 12 amino acids. Per the germline V gene, CDR1 is SGHNT and CDR2 is YYREEE (reference sequence). The CDR3 DNA follows: TGCGCCAGCAGCTTGGACAACTATGGCTACACCTTC. Its protein product is CASSLDNYGYTF.

This clonotype was detected a few times. V is TRBV20-1 and J is TRBJ1-2; TRBD1 might be the D (6 bases). In germline, CDR1 is DFQATT, CDR2 SNEGSKA (reference sequence). The CDR3 runs to 11 residues. The CDR3 bases are TGCAGGGCAAGGGGGGCGGATGGCTACACCTTC. The encoded protein is CRARGADGYTF.

V usage is TRBV12-3 or TRBV12-4 and J usage is TRBJ1-3; D remains unclear. Trimming left V 4 bases short and J 3 bases short, with 10 bases between. The CDR3 is made up of 14 amino acids. The CDR3 DNA reads TGTGCCAGCAGTTATGAGGGAGGTGGAAACACCATATATTTT. It yields the protein CASSYEGGGNTIYF.

This clonotype was picked up a small number of times. The V call is TRBV7-2, the J call TRBJ1-3; the D gene is possibly TRBD1 (5 bases). The CDR3 covers 13 residues. V shed 3 bases and J shed 9 bases, with 12 bases lying between them. CDR1 is SGHTA and CDR2 is FQGNSA in the germline V gene. CDR3 nucleotides: TGTGCCAGCAGCTTTCAGGGCATCGGCACCATATATTTT. Amino acids: CASSFQGIGTIYF.